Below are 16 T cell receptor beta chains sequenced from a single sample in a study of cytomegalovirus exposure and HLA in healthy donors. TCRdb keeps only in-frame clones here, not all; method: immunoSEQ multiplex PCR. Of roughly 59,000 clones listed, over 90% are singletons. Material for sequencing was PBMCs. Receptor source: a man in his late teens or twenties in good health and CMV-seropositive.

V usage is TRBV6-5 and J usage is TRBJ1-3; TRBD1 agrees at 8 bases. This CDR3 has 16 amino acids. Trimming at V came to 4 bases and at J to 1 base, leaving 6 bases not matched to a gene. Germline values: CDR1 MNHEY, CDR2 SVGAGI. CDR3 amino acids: CASSLLQGGSGNTIYF. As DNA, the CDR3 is TGTGCCAGCAGTTTACTACAGGGGGGATCTGGAAACACCATATATTTT.

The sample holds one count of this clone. The CDR3 spells CASSPTVEEKLFF. In DNA, the CDR3 is TGTGCCAGCTCACCGACAGTCGAGGAAAAACTGTTTTTT. The chain joins TRBV18 to TRBJ1-4, with a possible D match to TRBD1 (5 bases). Trimming removed 3 bases from V and 8 bases from J, with 10 bases in between. This CDR3 is built from 13 residues. Germline CDR1 reads KGHSH; CDR2 reads LQKENI.

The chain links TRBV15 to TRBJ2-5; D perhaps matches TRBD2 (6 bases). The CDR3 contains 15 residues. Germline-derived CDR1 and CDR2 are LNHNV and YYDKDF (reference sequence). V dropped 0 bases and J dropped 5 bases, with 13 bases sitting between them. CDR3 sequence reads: CATSRDPTSPETQYF. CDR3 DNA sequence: TGTGCCACCAGCAGAGATCCCACTAGCCCCGAGACCCAGTACTTC.

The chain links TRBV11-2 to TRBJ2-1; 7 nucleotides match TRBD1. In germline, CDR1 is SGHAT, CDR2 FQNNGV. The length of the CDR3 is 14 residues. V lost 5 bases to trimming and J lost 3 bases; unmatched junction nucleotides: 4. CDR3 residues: CASSTRDSYNEQFF. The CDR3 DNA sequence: TGTGCCAGCAGCACACGGGACAGCTACAATGAGCAGTTCTTC.

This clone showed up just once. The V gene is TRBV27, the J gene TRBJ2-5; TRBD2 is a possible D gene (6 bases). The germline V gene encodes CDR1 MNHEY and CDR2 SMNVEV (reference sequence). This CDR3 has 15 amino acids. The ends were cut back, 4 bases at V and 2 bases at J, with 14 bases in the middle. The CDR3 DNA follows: TGTGCCAGCAGTTCTCCCGGGACTCGACAAGAGACCCAGTACTTC. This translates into CASSSPGTRQETQYF.

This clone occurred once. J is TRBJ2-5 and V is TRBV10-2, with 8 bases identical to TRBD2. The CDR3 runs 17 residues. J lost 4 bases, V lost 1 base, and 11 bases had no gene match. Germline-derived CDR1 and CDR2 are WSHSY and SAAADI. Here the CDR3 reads CASSEWGSGKRAETQYF. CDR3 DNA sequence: TGCGCCAGCAGTGAGTGGGGTAGCGGGAAAAGGGCAGAGACCCAGTACTTC.

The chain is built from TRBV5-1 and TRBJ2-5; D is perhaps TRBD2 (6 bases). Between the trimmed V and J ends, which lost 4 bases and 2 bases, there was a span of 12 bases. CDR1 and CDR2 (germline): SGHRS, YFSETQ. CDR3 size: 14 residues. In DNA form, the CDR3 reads TGCGCCAGCAGCGCAGGGACTCCGCAAGAGACCCAGTACTTC. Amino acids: CASSAGTPQETQYF.

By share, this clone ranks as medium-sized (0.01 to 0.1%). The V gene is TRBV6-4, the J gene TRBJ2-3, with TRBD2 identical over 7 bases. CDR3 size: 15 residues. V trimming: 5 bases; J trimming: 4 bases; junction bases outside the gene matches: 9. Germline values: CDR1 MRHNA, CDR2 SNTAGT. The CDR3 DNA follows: TGTGCCAGCAGTTCCCAAGCGGGGTCCTCAGATACGCAGTATTTT. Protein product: CASSSQAGSSDTQYF.

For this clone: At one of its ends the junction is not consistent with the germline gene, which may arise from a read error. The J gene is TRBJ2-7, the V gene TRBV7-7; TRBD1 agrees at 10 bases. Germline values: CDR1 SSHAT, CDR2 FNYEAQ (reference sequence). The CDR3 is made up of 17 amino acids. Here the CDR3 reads CASTLKTGGRIAYEQYF. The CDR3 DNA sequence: TGTGCTAGCACCCTAAAGACAGGGGGCAGGATCGCCTACGAGCAGTACTTC.

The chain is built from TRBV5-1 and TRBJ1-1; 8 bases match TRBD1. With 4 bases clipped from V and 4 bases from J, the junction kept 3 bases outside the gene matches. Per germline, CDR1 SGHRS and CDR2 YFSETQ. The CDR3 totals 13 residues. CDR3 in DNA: TGCGCCAGCAGCCGGACAGGGAGCACTGAAGCTTTCTTT. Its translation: CASSRTGSTEAFF.

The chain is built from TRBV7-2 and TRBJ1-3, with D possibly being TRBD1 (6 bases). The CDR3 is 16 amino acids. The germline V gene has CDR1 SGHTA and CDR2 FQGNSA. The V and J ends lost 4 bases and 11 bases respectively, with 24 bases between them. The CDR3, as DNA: TGTGCCAGCAGCTCCCGCGGGGGGGCCCCCTACGTCCCCATATATTTT. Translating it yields CASSSRGGAPYVPIYF.

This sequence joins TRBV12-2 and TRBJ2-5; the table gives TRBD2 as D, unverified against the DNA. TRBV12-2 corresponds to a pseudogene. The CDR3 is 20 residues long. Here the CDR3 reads CASRLKGGALAGTQWKTQYF. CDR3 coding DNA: TGTGCAAGTCGCCTAAAGGGGGGGGCACTAGCGGGAACTCAATGGAAGACCCAGTACTTC.

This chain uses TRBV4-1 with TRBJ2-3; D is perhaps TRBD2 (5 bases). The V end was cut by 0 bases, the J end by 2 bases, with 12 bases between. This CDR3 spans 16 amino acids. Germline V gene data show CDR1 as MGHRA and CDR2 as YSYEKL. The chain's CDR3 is CASSQEAAATTDTQYF. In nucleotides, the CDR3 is TGCGCCAGCAGCCAAGAAGCAGCGGCGACCACAGATACGCAGTATTTT.

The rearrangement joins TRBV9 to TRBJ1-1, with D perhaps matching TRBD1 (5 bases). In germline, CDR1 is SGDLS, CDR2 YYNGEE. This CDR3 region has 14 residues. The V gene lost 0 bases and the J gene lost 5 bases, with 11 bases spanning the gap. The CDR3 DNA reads TGTGCCAGCAGCGTAGCCGGGGGTAAAACTGAAGCTTTCTTT. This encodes CASSVAGGKTEAFF.

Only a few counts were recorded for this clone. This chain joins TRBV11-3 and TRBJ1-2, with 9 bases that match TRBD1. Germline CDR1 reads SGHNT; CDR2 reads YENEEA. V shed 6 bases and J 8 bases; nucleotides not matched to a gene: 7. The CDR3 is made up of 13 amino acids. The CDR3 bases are TGTGCCAGCAGTCATACAGGGGGCTGGGGCTACACCTTC. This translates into CASSHTGGWGYTF.

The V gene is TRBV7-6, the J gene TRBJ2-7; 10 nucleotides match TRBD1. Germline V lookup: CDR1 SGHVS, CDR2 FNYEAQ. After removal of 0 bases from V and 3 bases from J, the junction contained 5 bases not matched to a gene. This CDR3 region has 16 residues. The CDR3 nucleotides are TGTGCCAGCAGCTTAGCGAGGACAGGGGGAGACTACGAGCAGTACTTC. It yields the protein CASSLARTGGDYEQYF.